This record concerns one TCR beta chain sequence. The sample is drawn from a study of T cells in tumors after PD-1 blockade. Trimming left V 6 bases short and J 4 bases short, with 13 bases between. Germline V gives CDR1 MNHEY, CDR2 SMNVEV (reference sequence). This CDR3 is 15 amino acids long. Sequencing used immunoSEQ multiplex PCR; TCRdb keeps in-frame clones, though not all of them. The table includes around 51,000 clones, roughly 80% detected once. This chain connects TRBV27 to TRBJ2-6; D is unclear. Sequencing used PBMCs, obtained before anti-PD-1 treatment. This TCR was recovered from a human donor with basal cell carcinoma. This chain's CDR3 is CASSPPLSGANVLTF. CDR3 DNA sequence: TGTGCCAGCAGCCCTCCTCTTTCCGGGGCCAACGTCCTGACTTTC.